These 8 T cell receptor beta chains share one sample of origin, sequenced in a study of blood T cell repertoires in COVID-19. Data came from immunoSEQ multiplex PCR; TCRdb stores just in-frame clones and leaves some out. Here the sample spans 250,000 to 300,000 clones, around 90% being singletons. What was sequenced was peripheral blood. The source is a woman aged 45-59 years with COVID-19, enrolled during active disease.

V gene TRBV27 combines with J gene TRBJ2-1, with 7 bases that match TRBD1. Germline V gene lookup returns CDR1 MNHEY and CDR2 SMNVEV (reference sequence). The CDR3 spans 18 residues. The V and J ends lost 3 bases and 7 bases, in that order; junction bases with no gene match: 18. The DNA for the CDR3 is TGTGCCAGCAGTTTTCTCCCCAAGACCAGGGGGAAGGGGAATGAGCAGTTCTTC. It is translated as CASSFLPKTRGKGNEQFF.

The rearrangement uses TRBV5-4 and TRBJ2-1, with 7 nucleotides matching TRBD2. This CDR3 contains 15 residues. Losses at the gene ends were 6 bases for V and 5 bases for J; bases not matched to a gene: 11. The germline V gene has CDR1 SGHNT and CDR2 YYREEE (reference sequence). This CDR3 reads CASTDFRRENNEQFF. As DNA, the CDR3 is TGTGCCAGCACCGATTTTCGGCGGGAGAACAATGAGCAGTTCTTC.

The chain is built from TRBV11-2 and TRBJ2-1, with D possibly being TRBD2 (6 bases). V was trimmed by 5 bases and J by 8 bases, leaving 25 bases between them. The CDR3 totals 17 residues. The germline gives CDR1 SGHAT, CDR2 FQNNGV. Here the CDR3 DNA reads TGTGCCAGCAGCCACGGCAGTAGTTACCGGGGGACCGATGAGCAGTTCTTC. Residues: CASSHGSSYRGTDEQFF.

The rearrangement uses TRBV7-3 and TRBJ1-6; D ambiguous. Per germline, CDR1 SGHTA and CDR2 FQGTGA. V shed 5 bases and J shed 0 bases, with 5 bases lying between them. The CDR3 has 14 residues. The CDR3 nucleotides read TGTGCCAGCAGCCTTAGCTCCTATAATTCACCCCTCCACTTT. Its translation: CASSLSSYNSPLHF.

This sequence joins TRBV27 and TRBJ1-2, with D maybe TRBD1 (5 bases). V dropped 3 bases and J dropped 8 bases, with 13 bases sitting between them. CDR1 is MNHEY, CDR2 SMNVEV, per germline (reference sequence). There are 13 residues in the CDR3. The CDR3 DNA is TGTGCCAGCAGTTTTGTAGCAGGGAAAGGCTACACCTTC. Protein: CASSFVAGKGYTF.

This chain joins TRBV12-3 or TRBV12-4 and TRBJ2-7; the D gene is possibly TRBD1 (5 bases). The V end was cut by 5 bases, the J end by 7 bases, with 9 bases between. The CDR3 sequence is 11 residues long. The CDR3 protein is CASSLDREQYF. As DNA, the CDR3 is TGTGCCAGCAGTCTTGACAGAGAGCAGTACTTC.

The chain is built from TRBV6-2 or TRBV6-3 and TRBJ1-2, with 10 bases matching TRBD1. Germline V gives CDR1 MNHEY, CDR2 SVGEGT. Trimming cost V 5 bases and J 0 bases; bases outside gene matches: 12. The CDR3 loop spans 18 amino acids. This chain's CDR3 is CASSVHWTGGPSNYGYTF. In nucleotides, the CDR3 is TGTGCCAGCAGTGTACACTGGACAGGGGGGCCGTCTAACTATGGCTACACCTTC.

The V call is TRBV2, the J call TRBJ2-5; TRBD1 aligns across 7 bases. CDR1 is SNHLY and CDR2 is FYNNEI in the germline V gene. V shed 6 bases, J shed 6 bases, and the junction held 7 bases outside the gene matches. The CDR3 is 13 residues long. The CDR3 here is CASRYRGWQTQYF. The CDR3 nucleotides are TGTGCCAGCAGGTACAGGGGTTGGCAGACCCAGTACTTC.